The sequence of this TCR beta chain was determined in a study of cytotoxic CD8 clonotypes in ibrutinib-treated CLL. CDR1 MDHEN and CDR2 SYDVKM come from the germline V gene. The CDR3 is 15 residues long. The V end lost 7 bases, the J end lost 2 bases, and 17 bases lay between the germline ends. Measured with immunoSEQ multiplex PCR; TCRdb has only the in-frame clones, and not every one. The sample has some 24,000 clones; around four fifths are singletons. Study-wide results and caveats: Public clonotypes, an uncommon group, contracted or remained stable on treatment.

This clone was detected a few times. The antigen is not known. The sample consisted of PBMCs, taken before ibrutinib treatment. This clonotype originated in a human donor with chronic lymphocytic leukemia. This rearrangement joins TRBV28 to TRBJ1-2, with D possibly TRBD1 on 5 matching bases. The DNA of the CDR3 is TGTGCCAGCACCCTAGGGGCAGGCCTCAACTATGGCTACACCTTC. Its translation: CASTLGAGLNYGYTF.